The present entry profiles one TCR beta chain with its context. Its antigen has not been determined. No per-base quality is available; no much larger clone lies one base away. The donors were included in the validation cohort of around 120 subjects, a group kept apart from the approximately 670-subject first cohort. This specimen belongs to a study of cytomegalovirus exposure and HLA in healthy donors (dated by TCRdb to 2015 to 2018). Broadly, across the study: According to a later analysis, one platform produced both the roughly 110 validation repertoires and the 730 or so repertoires of the first cohort. The aim of the study was to test whether cataloging public T cell receptors could identify signatures of past pathogen exposure. A separate validation cohort of 100 to 150 different subjects was used in addition to the roughly 700-subject first cohort. High-throughput TCR immunosequencing, statistical association of individual TCRs with disease status, and machine learning were combined to predict cytomegalovirus infection status.

Library preparation was by the immunoSEQ multiplex PCR assay. The source study handled its data this way. A statistical classification framework was built for diagnosing cytomegalovirus status from the catalog of TCR beta chain sequences. The table comes from immuneACCESS by way of TCRdb, which keeps in-frame sequences with V and J called. Part of the clones is missing from these tables; in studies checked, under half for an unresolved V gene and the rest for unknown reasons. V, J and clone size are those of that table, while D and trimming were read from the DNA. In all, the sample holds about 140,000 clones, and just over 85% of those were seen once. The top ten clonotypes cover approximately 8% of the sample. The study at large found these results: In a later analysis, TCRs clustered in the first cohort were found to also tend to co-occur in the approximately 110 validation repertoires, with around 94% of cluster scores above 0. In vitro tests confirmed that a few of the cytomegalovirus-associated TCR beta chains recognize cytomegalovirus antigens. The authors suggested that the approach could potentially be generalized to other disease states and immunological phenotypes. All 130 or so repertoires were used to score co-occurrence in the validation cohort in a later analysis, because that analysis had no HLA typing for the cohort. Across donors, most TCR sequences were observed very rarely, whereas some public TCRs were present in many individuals. The study gave a list of around 170 TCR beta chains associated with cytomegalovirus. The classifier was reported to diagnose cytomegalovirus status with high specificity and sensitivity in both the original cohort and the validation cohort.

CDR1 and CDR2, looked up from the germline V gene, are MGHRA and YSYEKL. The CDR3 runs 15 residues from the cysteine to the phenylalanine. Just CDR3 DNA is preserved here, 45 bases in frame from base 1. V ends up 1 base short and J 3 bases short, with an unmatched junction base count of 3. The chain is made from TRBV4-1 and TRBJ1-5; TRBD1 agrees with 7 junctional bases. The source material was PBMCs. The receptor was isolated from a woman between 18 and 29 years old in good health and CMV-seropositive. The CDR3 corresponds to CASSQGDRNNQPQHF. In nucleotides, the sequence is TGCGCCAGCAGCCAAGGGGACAGAAACAATCAGCCCCAGCATTTT.